The source of this T cell receptor beta chain is a study of CD8+CD57+ T cells in acquired aplastic anemia. Overall study findings and caveats: A significant difference in CD8+ Simpson's diversity between patients and controls was not found.

About this clonotype: The antigen remains undetermined. This may be a read error, as it is one base from a much larger clone.

Profiling of TCR beta VDJ combinations and CDR3 sequences used genomic DNA as template. Via MiXCR, TCRdb re-called the reads, giving one row per CDR3 protein. The profile shows about 180,000 distinct CDR3 sequences, roughly half of them singletons. Patients sequenced had flow cytometry evidence of CD8+CD57+ cell expansion. All participating patients were living with severe acquired aplastic anemia. This CDR3 is 16 amino acids long. This TCR was sampled from a human donor with aplastic anemia. The sequenced sample consisted of sorted CD4+, CD8+, or CD8+CD57+ T cells (not recorded which) from PBMCs. The rearrangement joins TRBV12-3 or TRBV12-4 to TRBJ1-2; D call uncertain. The CDR3 DNA is TGTGCCAGCAGTTTGGCTGGGGTGGCGGTCTTCTATGGCTGCACCTTC. It is translated as CASSLAGVAVFYGCTF.